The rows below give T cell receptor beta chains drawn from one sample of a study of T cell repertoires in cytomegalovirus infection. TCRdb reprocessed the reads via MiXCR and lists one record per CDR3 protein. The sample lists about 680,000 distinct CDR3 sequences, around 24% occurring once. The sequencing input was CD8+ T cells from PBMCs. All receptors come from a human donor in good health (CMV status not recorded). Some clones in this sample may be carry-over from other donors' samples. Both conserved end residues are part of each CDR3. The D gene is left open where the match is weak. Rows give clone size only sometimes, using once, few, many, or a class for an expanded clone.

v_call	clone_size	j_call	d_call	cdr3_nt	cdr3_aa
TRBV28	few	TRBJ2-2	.	TGTGCCAGCAGTTCCTTCGACTTTTCCGGGGAGCTGTTTTTT	CASSSFDFSGELFF
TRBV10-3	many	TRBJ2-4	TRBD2	TGTGCCATCAGTGAGTCGCCTCAGCGGGAAGGCATTCAGTACTTC	CAISESPQREGIQYF
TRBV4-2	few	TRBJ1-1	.	TGTGCCAGCAGCCAAGGAGGATTTGAAGCTTTCTTT	CASSQGGFEAFF
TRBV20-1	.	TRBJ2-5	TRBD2	TGCAGTGCTAGAAGCGGGGATCAAGAGACCCAGTACTTC	CSARSGDQETQYF
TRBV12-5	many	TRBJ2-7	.	TGTGCTAGTGGTTTGGCCCTGCGGGGAGTCGGCTCCTACGAGCAGTACTTC	CASGLALRGVGSYEQYF
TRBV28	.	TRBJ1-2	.	TGTGCCAGCGTGACAGGAAGGGGCTACACCTTC	CASVTGRGYTF
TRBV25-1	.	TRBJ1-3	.	TGTGCCAGCCAGGGAGCCGGAAACACCATATATTTT	CASQGAGNTIYF
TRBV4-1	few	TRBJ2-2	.	TGCGCCAGCAGCCAAGATCCGGGTGGCACCGGGGAGCTGTTTTTT	CASSQDPGGTGELFF
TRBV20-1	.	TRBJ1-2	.	TGCAGTGCTAGAGATTTTCCCTTTGGCTACACCTTC	CSARDFPFGYTF
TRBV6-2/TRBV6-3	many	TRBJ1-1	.	TGTGCCAGCAGCTACCTCCCGACAGGCGACACTGAAGCTTTCTTT	CASSYLPTGDTEAFF
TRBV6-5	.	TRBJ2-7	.	TGTGCCAGCGCCACCGGGCCCTCCTACGAGCAGTACTTC	CASATGPSYEQYF
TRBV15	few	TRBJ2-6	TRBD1	TGTGCCACCAGCGCCCCGGGACAGGGTCTGCCTGGGGCCAACGTCCTGACTTTC	CATSAPGQGLPGANVLTF
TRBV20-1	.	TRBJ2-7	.	TGCAGTGCTAGCGGACCCTCCTACGAGCAGTACTTC	CSASGPSYEQYF
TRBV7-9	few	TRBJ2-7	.	TGTGCCAGCAGCTTAGTCGAGGGACCCTCCTACGAGCAGTACTTC	CASSLVEGPSYEQYF
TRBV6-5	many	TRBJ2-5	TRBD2	TGTGCCAGCAGTTACTCAGCGCTAGCGGGGGTAGAGACCCAGTACTTC	CASSYSALAGVETQYF
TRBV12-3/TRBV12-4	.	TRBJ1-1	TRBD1	TGTGCCAGCAGTTTCAAGCTGGACAGGGGGCCTCTCATGAACACTGAAGCTTTCTTT	CASSFKLDRGPLMNTEAFF
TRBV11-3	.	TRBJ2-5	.	TGTGCCAGCAGCGCCCGGGACCGCGGATTTGAGACCCAGTACTTC	CASSARDRGFETQYF
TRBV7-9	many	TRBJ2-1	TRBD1	TGTGCCAGCAGCTCAGAGACAGGGCCCGACAATGAGCAGTTCTTC	CASSSETGPDNEQFF
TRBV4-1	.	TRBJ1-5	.	TGCGCCAGCAGCCAAGAAATTGGGGGAACCTATCAGCCCCAGCATTTT	CASSQEIGGTYQPQHF
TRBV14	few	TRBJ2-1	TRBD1	TGTGCCAGCAGCCAAGGGACAGGGGGCGCGTACAATGAGCAGTTCTTC	CASSQGTGGAYNEQFF
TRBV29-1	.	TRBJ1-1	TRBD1	TGCAGCGTACCGGACAGGGATACTGAAGCTTTCTTT	CSVPDRDTEAFF
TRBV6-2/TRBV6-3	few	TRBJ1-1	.	TGTGCCAGCAGTTACGCCACGTGGCAGCTCATATTGAACACTGAAGCTTTCTTT	CASSYATWQLILNTEAFF
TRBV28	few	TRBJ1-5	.	TGTGCCAGCAGTTCGGGACGTCCCGATTATAGCAATCAGCCCCAGCATTTT	CASSSGRPDYSNQPQHF
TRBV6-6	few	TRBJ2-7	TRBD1	TGTGCCAGCTGGGACAGGGGAGGCGAGCAGTACTTC	CASWDRGGEQYF
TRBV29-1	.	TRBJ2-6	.	TGCAGCGTTGAAGAATTAAAGGCGACGGAGTCTGGGGCCAACGTCCTGACTTTC	CSVEELKATESGANVLTF
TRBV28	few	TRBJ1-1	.	TGTGCCAGCAGCTTTGGGGACATCCCAAACACTGAAGCTTTCTTT	CASSFGDIPNTEAFF
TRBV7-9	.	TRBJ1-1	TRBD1	TGTGCCAGCAGCCCAGGGGGACAGGGCACACCTTTCTTT	CASSPGGQGTPFF
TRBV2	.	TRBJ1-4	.	TGTGCCAGCAGTGAAGCGTCCAGGGTGCGAACTAATGAAAAACTGTTTTTT	CASSEASRVRTNEKLFF
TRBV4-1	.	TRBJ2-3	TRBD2	TGCGCCAGCAGCCCTGGACTAGCGGGGTCCCTAGATACGCAGTATTTT	CASSPGLAGSLDTQYF